The 15 T cell receptor beta chains below were found in one sample sequenced in a study of glioma-infiltrating T cells after dendritic cell vaccination (dated by TCRdb to the mid-2010s). The method behind the library was the immunoSEQ multiplex PCR assay. TCRdb carries this immuneACCESS record with in-frame sequences only. Its versions omit some clonotypes, under half of them owing to an unresolved V gene in the studies checked, with the rest unexplained. The sample table holds nearly 85,000 clones, of which over 85% were seen once. The ten largest clonotypes hold about 3% of the sample. The sample was blood, taken before dendritic cell vaccination. These TCRs come from a human donor with glioblastoma.

This sequence joins TRBV10-2 and TRBJ1-3; no definite D call. Trimming took off 0 bases at V and 2 bases at J, with 8 bases between the two ends. CDR1 is WSHSY and CDR2 is SAAADI in the germline V gene. This CDR3 has 15 residues. The CDR3, as DNA: TGCGCCAGCAGTGAGTCGAGTACCCCTGGAAACACCATATATTTT. Translation: CASSESSTPGNTIYF.

This clone was seen only a few times. The chain links TRBV11-3 to TRBJ1-1; D may be TRBD1 (6 bases). CDR1 SGHNT and CDR2 YENEEA come from the germline V gene. V was shortened by 1 base and J by 2 bases, with 14 bases between the two germline ends. This CDR3 is built from 16 residues. This chain's CDR3 is CASSLVGSRGNTEAFF. The CDR3, as DNA: TGTGCCAGCAGCTTAGTTGGTTCCAGGGGAAACACTGAAGCTTTCTTT.

The genes are TRBV20-1 and TRBJ1-1; the D is unclear. The CDR3 has 11 amino acids. V dropped 1 base and J dropped 7 bases, with 7 bases sitting between them. Germline V gene sequence: CDR1 DFQATT, CDR2 SNEGSKA (reference sequence). The CDR3 sequence is CSARGPSEAFF. For the CDR3, the DNA is TGCAGTGCTAGAGGGCCCAGTGAAGCTTTCTTT.

This sequence joins TRBV18 and TRBJ1-4; no reliable D call. Germline assignment: CDR1 KGHSH and CDR2 LQKENI. The ends were cut back, 1 base at V and 4 bases at J, with 7 bases in the middle. This CDR3 is 14 amino acids long. CDR3: CASSPRQNNEKLFF. CDR3 DNA sequence: TGTGCCAGCTCACCACGGCAGAATAATGAAAAACTGTTTTTT.

This chain uses TRBV27 with TRBJ1-5, with 9 bases lining up with TRBD1. Germline trimming cut 4 bases from V and 6 bases from J; bases unmatched to any gene: 4. Per germline, CDR1 MNHEY and CDR2 SMNVEV (reference sequence). CDR3 length: 14 residues. CDR3 amino acids: CASSSQGAGQPQHF. The CDR3 nucleotides read TGTGCCAGCAGTTCACAGGGGGCAGGTCAGCCCCAGCATTTT.

The V call is TRBV11-3, the J call TRBJ2-3; 9 bases agree with TRBD2. The CDR3 runs 17 residues. V gave up 7 bases and J gave up 0 bases; unmatched junction bases: 11. Per the germline V gene, CDR1 is SGHNT and CDR2 is YENEEA. The CDR3 region is CASTEGWTSESTDTQYF. CDR3 nucleotide sequence: TGTGCCAGCACCGAAGGGTGGACTAGCGAAAGCACAGATACGCAGTATTTT.

This clone has more than one count but fewer than ten. The chain combines TRBV2 with TRBJ2-1; D unresolved. From germline, CDR1 is SNHLY and CDR2 FYNNEI. V was clipped by 6 bases and J by 3 bases, with 3 bases between them. The CDR3 has 11 amino acids. The CDR3 is CASRYYNEQFF. CDR3 DNA: TGTGCCAGCAGATACTACAATGAGCAGTTCTTC.

This rearrangement joins TRBV19 to TRBJ2-7; 7 bases are shared with TRBD1. The V gene's germline CDR1 is LNHDA and CDR2 SQIVND (reference sequence). The CDR3 sequence is 17 residues long. The V and J ends lost 1 base and 2 bases, in that order; junction bases with no gene match: 11. This CDR3 reads CASSIGKGRGQTYEQYF. The CDR3 DNA follows: TGTGCCAGTAGTATAGGAAAAGGTCGGGGACAGACCTACGAGCAGTACTTC.

The chain employs TRBV28 and TRBJ1-1, with D possibly matching TRBD1 (5 bases). CDR1 and CDR2 from the germline V gene are MDHEN and SYDVKM. The CDR3 covers 14 residues. The V gene lost 3 bases and the J gene lost 0 bases, with 8 bases spanning the gap. The CDR3 here is CASSFGAMNTEAFF. The CDR3 coding sequence is TGTGCCAGCAGTTTTGGGGCGATGAACACTGAAGCTTTCTTT.

This sequence joins TRBV27 and TRBJ2-1, with D perhaps matching TRBD2 (5 bases). Germline V gives CDR1 MNHEY, CDR2 SMNVEV (reference sequence). Deletions cut 0 bases from V and 4 bases from J, with 10 bases between. The CDR3 length is 15 residues. CDR3 protein: CASSLSSELYNEQFF. DNA for the CDR3: TGTGCCAGCAGTTTATCTAGCGAGCTATACAATGAGCAGTTCTTC.

The chain carries TRBV13 and TRBJ1-5; 8 nucleotides align to TRBD1. The CDR3 runs to 17 residues. The J segment lost 5 bases and the V segment lost 5 bases, leaving 14 bases of the junction unmatched. Germline loops: CDR1 PRHDT, CDR2 FYEKMQ (reference sequence). The CDR3 DNA sequence: TGTGCCAGCAGCCCCCGGACAGGGATCCTAGTGGATCAGCCCCAGCATTTT. It yields the protein CASSPRTGILVDQPQHF.

V and J are TRBV5-4 and TRBJ1-1; 10 bases agree with TRBD1. Unmatched junction bases numbered 4, after V lost 7 bases and J lost 4 bases. Per germline, CDR1 SGHNT and CDR2 YYREEE (reference sequence). This CDR3 has 13 amino acids. The CDR3 DNA reads as TGTGCCAGCGCTGGACAGGGGGGCACTGAAGCTTTCTTT. Amino acids: CASAGQGGTEAFF.

The rearrangement uses TRBV9 and TRBJ2-3; 9 bases agree with TRBD1. Germline assignment: CDR1 SGDLS and CDR2 YYNGEE. CDR3 length equals 15 residues. V was clipped by 4 bases and J by 4 bases; unmatched bases: 7. CDR3 in amino acids: CASSPGQGFADTQYF. DNA of the CDR3: TGTGCCAGCAGCCCGGGACAGGGTTTCGCAGATACGCAGTATTTT.

V gene TRBV30 combines with J gene TRBJ1-2; D call uncertain. Trimming removed 0 bases from V and 3 bases from J, with 8 bases in between. Germline V gives CDR1 GTSNPN, CDR2 SVGIG (reference sequence). The CDR3 loop spans 13 amino acids. The CDR3, as DNA: TGTGCCTGGAGTGTACGAGAGGACTATGGCTACACCTTC. Its protein is CAWSVREDYGYTF.

The V gene is TRBV4-1, the J gene TRBJ2-3; weak D call: TRBD2 (6 bases). Germline V lookup: CDR1 MGHRA, CDR2 YSYEKL. The length of the CDR3 is 15 residues. Trimming shortened V by 6 bases and J by 1 base, and 14 bases separated the two germline ends. The CDR3 reads CASSLEASGTDTQYF. CDR3 nucleotides: TGCGCCAGCAGTCTCGAGGCTAGCGGCACAGATACGCAGTATTTT.